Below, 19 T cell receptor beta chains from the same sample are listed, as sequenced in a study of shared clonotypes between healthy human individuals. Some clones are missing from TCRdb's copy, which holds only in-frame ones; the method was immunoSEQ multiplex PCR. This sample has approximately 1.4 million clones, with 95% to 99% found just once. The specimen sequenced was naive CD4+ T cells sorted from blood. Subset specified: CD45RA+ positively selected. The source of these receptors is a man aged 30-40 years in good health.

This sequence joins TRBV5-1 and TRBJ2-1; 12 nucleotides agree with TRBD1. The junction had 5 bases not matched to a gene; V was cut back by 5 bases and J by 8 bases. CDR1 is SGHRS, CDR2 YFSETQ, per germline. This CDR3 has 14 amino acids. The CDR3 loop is CASRTGTGGDEQFF. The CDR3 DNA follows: TGCGCCAGCAGAACCGGGACAGGGGGCGATGAGCAGTTCTTC. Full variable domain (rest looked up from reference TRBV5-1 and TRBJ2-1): KAGVTQTPRYLIKTRGQQVTLSCSPISGHRSVSWYQQTPGQGLQFLFEYFSETQRNKGNFPGRFSGRQFSNSRSEMNVSTLELGDSALYLCASRTGTGGDEQFFGPGTRLTVL.

CDR3 in amino acids: CASSLVLGTEAFF. Here the CDR3 DNA reads TGTGCCAGCAGCCTCGTTTTGGGGACTGAAGCTTTCTTT. The chain joins TRBV11-2 to TRBJ1-1; D unclear. There are 13 residues in the CDR3. The germline V and J ends were trimmed by 5 bases and 5 bases, with 12 bases remaining between them. In germline, CDR1 is SGHAT, CDR2 FQNNGV.

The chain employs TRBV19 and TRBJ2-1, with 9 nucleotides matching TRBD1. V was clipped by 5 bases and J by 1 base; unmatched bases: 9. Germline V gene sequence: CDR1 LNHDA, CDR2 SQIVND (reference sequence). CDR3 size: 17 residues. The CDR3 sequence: CASSPRQGEHSYNEQFF. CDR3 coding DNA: TGTGCCAGTAGTCCCCGACAGGGGGAGCATTCCTACAATGAGCAGTTCTTC.

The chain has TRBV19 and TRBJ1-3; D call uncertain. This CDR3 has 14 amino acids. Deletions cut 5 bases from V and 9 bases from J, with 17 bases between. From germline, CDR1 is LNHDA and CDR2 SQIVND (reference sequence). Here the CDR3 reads CASSPTSLAATIYF. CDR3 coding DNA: TGTGCCAGTAGTCCGACGTCTTTGGCGGCCACCATATATTTT.

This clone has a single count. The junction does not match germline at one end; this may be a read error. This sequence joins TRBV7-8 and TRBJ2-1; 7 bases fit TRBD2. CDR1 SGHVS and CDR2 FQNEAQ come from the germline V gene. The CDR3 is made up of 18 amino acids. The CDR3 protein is CASSLAWVGASGYNEQFF. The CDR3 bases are TGTGCCAGCAGCCTAGCTTGGGTCGGCGCTAGCGGCTACAATGAGCAGTTCTTC.

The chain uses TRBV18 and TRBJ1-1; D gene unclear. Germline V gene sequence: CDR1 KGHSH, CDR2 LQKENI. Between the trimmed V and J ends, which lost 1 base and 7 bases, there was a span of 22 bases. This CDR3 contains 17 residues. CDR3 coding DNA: TGTGCCAGCTCACCACGTGTTGGGAGGGAGGGAGGAAATGAAGCTTTCTTT. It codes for CASSPRVGREGGNEAFF.

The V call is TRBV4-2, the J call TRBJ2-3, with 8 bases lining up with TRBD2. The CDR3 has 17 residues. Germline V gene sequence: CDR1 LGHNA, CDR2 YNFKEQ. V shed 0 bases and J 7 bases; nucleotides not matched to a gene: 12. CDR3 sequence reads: CASSQDLAGGIRYTQYF. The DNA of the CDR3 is TGTGCCAGCAGCCAAGATTTGGCGGGAGGCATCCGTTATACGCAGTATTTT.

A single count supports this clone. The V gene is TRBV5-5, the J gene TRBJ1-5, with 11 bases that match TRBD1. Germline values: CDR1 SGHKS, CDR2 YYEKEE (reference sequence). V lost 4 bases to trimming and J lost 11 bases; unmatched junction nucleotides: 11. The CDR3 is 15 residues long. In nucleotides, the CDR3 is TGTGCCAGCAGCAGAGGACAGGGGGCCGCTACGGCCCAGCATTTT. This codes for CASSRGQGAATAQHF.

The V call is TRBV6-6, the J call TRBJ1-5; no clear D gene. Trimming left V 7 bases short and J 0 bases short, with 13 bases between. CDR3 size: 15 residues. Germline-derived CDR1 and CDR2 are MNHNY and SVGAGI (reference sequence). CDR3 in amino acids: CASTTGQVSNQPQHF. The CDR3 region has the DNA TGTGCCAGCACCACCGGGCAGGTTAGCAATCAGCCCCAGCATTTT.

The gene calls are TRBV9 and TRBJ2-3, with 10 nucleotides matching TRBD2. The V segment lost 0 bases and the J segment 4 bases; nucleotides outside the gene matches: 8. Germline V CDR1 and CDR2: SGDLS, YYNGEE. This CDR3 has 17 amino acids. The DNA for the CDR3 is TGTGCCAGCAGCGTAGACGAGCTAGCGGGAGTTGCAGATACGCAGTATTTT. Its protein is CASSVDELAGVADTQYF.

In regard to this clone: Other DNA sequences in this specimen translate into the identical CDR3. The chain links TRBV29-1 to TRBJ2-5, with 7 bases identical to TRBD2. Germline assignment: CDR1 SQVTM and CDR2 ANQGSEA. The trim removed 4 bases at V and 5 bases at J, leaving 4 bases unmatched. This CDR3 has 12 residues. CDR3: CSVVGGSETQYF. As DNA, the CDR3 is TGCAGCGTTGTGGGCGGGAGTGAGACCCAGTACTTC.

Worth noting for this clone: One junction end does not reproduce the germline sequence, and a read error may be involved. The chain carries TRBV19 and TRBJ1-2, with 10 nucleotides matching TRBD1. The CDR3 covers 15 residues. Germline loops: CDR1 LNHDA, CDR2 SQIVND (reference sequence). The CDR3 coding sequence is TGTGCCAGCAGTAACGCCGGGACAGGGGAATATGGCTACACCTTC. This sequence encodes CASSNAGTGEYGYTF.

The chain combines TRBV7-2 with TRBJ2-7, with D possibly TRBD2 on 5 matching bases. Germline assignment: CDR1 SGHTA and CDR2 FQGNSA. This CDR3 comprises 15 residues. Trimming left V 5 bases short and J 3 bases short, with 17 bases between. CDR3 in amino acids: CASSGRAGKNYEQYF. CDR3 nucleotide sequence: TGTGCCAGCAGCGGGCGGGCCGGGAAAAACTACGAGCAGTACTTC.

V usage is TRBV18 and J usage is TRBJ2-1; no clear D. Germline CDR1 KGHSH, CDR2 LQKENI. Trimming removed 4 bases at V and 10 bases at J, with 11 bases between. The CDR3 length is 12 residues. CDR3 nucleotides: TGTGCCAGCTCACTAGGCGCAGGCGAGCAGTTCTTC. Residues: CASSLGAGEQFF.

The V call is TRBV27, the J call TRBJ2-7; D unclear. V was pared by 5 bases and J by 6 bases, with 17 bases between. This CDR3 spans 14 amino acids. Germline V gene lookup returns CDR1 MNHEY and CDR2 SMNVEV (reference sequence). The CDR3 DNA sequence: TGTGCCAGCAGTCCAACCTTCCGAGTCGGCGAGCAGTACTTC. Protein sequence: CASSPTFRVGEQYF.

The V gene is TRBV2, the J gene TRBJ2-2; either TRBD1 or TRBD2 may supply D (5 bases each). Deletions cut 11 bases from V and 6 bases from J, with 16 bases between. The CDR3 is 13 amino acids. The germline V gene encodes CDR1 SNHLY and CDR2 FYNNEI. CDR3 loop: CAGGFGLAGELFF. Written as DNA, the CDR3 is TGTGCCGGGGGTTTCGGGCTCGCCGGGGAGCTGTTTTTT.

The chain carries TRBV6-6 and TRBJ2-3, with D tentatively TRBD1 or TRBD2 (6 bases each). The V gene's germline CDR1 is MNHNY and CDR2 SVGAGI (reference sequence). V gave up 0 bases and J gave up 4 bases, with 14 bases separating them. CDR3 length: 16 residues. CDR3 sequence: CASSYSEGGSSDTQYF. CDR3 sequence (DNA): TGTGCCAGCAGTTACTCGGAGGGGGGTTCCTCAGATACGCAGTATTTT.

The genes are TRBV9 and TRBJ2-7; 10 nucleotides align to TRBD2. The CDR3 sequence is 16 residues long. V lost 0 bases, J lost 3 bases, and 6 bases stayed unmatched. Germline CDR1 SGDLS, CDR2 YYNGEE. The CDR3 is CASSVEGASGSYEQYF. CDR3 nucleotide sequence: TGTGCCAGCAGCGTAGAGGGGGCTAGCGGGAGCTACGAGCAGTACTTC.

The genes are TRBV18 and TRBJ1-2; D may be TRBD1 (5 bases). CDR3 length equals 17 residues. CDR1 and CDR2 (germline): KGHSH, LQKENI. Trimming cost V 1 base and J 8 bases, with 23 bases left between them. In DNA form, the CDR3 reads TGTGCCAGCTCACCACTAGACCCCTCAGGTGGCGGGGGAGGCTACACCTTC. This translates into CASSPLDPSGGGGGYTF.